One and the same sample provided the 12 T cell receptor beta chains below, sequenced in a study of blood T cell repertoires in COVID-19. Clones were read by immunoSEQ multiplex PCR, and TCRdb kept only the in-frame ones, dropping some. The sample carries about 88,000 clones, more than 85% recorded once. The sample comprised peripheral blood. The receptors stem from a man aged 55 to 70 with acute or convalescent COVID-19.

V and J are TRBV10-3 and TRBJ2-7; 8 bases match TRBD2. In germline, CDR1 is ENHRY, CDR2 SYGVKD. There are 15 residues in the CDR3. V shed 5 bases and J 3 bases; nucleotides not matched to a gene: 9. DNA for the CDR3: TGTGCCATCAGTCCCGGGGGGGAGTCTTTCTACGAGCAGTACTTC. It translates to CAISPGGESFYEQYF.

CDR3 DNA: TGTGCCAGCAGCCTAAGCGGGAGAAGGGGGGAGCTGTTTTTT. As protein: CASSLSGRRGELFF. This rearrangement joins TRBV7-9 to TRBJ2-2, with TRBD2 matching over 8 bases. Germline CDR1 SEHNR, CDR2 FQNEAQ (reference sequence). The CDR3 covers 14 residues. J gave up 8 bases and V 5 bases, and 7 bases lay outside the gene matches.

This rearrangement joins TRBV11-2 to TRBJ2-3; TRBD1 matches 10 bases. The CDR3 runs 17 residues. After removal of 3 bases from V and 8 bases from J, the junction contained 14 bases not matched to a gene. From germline, CDR1 is SGHAT and CDR2 FQNNGV. CDR3 in amino acids: CASSFRPGTGEPSTQYF. The CDR3 DNA sequence: TGTGCCAGCAGCTTTAGGCCCGGGACAGGGGAACCGAGTACGCAGTATTTT. The full variable domain, completed using reference TRBV11-2 and TRBJ2-3, is EAGVAQSPRYKIIEKRQSVAFWCNPISGHATLYWYQQILGQGPKLLIQFQNNGVVDDSQLPKDRFSAERLKGVDSTLKIQPAKLEDSAVYLCASSFRPGTGEPSTQYFGPGTRLTVL.

The chain recombines TRBV5-5 with TRBJ1-1; no firm D call. The CDR3 sequence is 13 residues long. V was pared by 5 bases and J by 4 bases, with 12 bases between. Per germline, CDR1 SGHKS and CDR2 YYEKEE (reference sequence). The chain's CDR3 is CASSLPRGTEAFF. CDR3 sequence (DNA): TGTGCCAGCAGTTTACCGCGAGGCACTGAAGCTTTCTTT.

For this clone: Other DNA sequences within the sample encode an identical CDR3. The chain carries TRBV10-3 and TRBJ2-1; 10 bases are a match to TRBD2. Looked up from germline, CDR1 is ENHRY and CDR2 is SYGVKD. The CDR3 is made up of 14 amino acids. V gave up 3 bases and J gave up 6 bases; unmatched junction bases: 2. The CDR3 reads CAISEEREGNEQFF. The CDR3 DNA reads TGTGCCATCAGTGAAGAGCGGGAGGGCAATGAGCAGTTCTTC.

This chain joins TRBV5-5 and TRBJ2-1; 10 nucleotides line up with TRBD1. The V and J ends lost 3 bases and 10 bases, in that order; junction bases with no gene match: 4. This CDR3 has 13 amino acids. The germline V gene encodes CDR1 SGHKS and CDR2 YYEKEE (reference sequence). DNA of the CDR3: TGTGCCAGCAGCTGGATGACAGGGGGCGAGCAGTTCTTC. The encoded protein is CASSWMTGGEQFF.

The V and J genes are TRBV4-3 and TRBJ1-6; D is unresolved. Germline CDR1 reads LGHNA; CDR2 reads YSLEER. Trimming removed 1 base at V and 9 bases at J, with 16 bases between. This CDR3 region has 16 residues. The CDR3 sequence is CASSQVPGVAGSPLHF. The CDR3 DNA is TGCGCCAGCAGCCAAGTGCCCGGGGTGGCCGGTTCACCCCTCCACTTT.

This chain joins TRBV4-1 and TRBJ2-5; 8 bases align to TRBD2. This CDR3 comprises 17 residues. V lost 0 bases, J lost 1 base, and 7 bases stayed unmatched. From germline, CDR1 is MGHRA and CDR2 YSYEKL. The CDR3 region is CASSQDWGSGVQETQYF. The CDR3 bases are TGCGCCAGCAGCCAAGATTGGGGTAGCGGGGTCCAAGAGACCCAGTACTTC.

The chain joins TRBV11-3 to TRBJ2-1, with 7 bases aligning to TRBD1. Germline-derived CDR1 and CDR2 are SGHNT and YENEEA. The trim removed 5 bases at V and 8 bases at J, leaving 9 bases unmatched. CDR3 length: 14 residues. CDR3 in amino acids: CASSRRTGLDEQFF. The DNA for the CDR3 is TGTGCCAGCAGCCGTCGGACAGGTCTGGATGAGCAGTTCTTC. Supplemented by reference TRBV11-3 and TRBJ2-1, the full variable domain reads EAGVVQSPRYKIIEKKQPVAFWCNPISGHNTLYWYLQNLGQGPELLIRYENEEAVDDSQLPKDRFSAERLKGVDSTLKIQPAELGDSAVYLCASSRRTGLDEQFFGPGTRLTVL.

V is TRBV7-2 and J is TRBJ1-5; 10 bases align to TRBD1. The CDR3 extends over 17 amino acids. Germline V CDR1 and CDR2: SGHTA, FQGNSA. V trimming: 1 base; J trimming: 3 bases; junction bases outside the gene matches: 6. The CDR3 protein is CASSLVPGQGSNQPQHF. CDR3 bases: TGTGCCAGCAGCTTAGTCCCGGGACAGGGGTCCAATCAGCCCCAGCATTTT.

J is TRBJ2-7 and V is TRBV5-5; tentative D call: TRBD2 (5 bases). The CDR3 extends over 15 amino acids. The germline CDR1 and CDR2 sequences are SGHKS and YYEKEE (reference sequence). Trimming removed 2 bases from V and 5 bases from J, with 17 bases in between. The DNA of the CDR3 is TGTGCCAGCAGCTTAGATTGGCGGAGGTTAAACGAGCAGTACTTC. Encoded protein: CASSLDWRRLNEQYF. Complete variable domain (other parts from reference TRBV5-5 and TRBJ2-7): DAGVTQSPTHLIKTRGQQVTLRCSPISGHKSVSWYQQVLGQGPQFIFQYYEKEERGRGNFPDRFSARQFPNYSSELNVNALLLGDSALYLCASSLDWRRLNEQYFGPGTRLTVT.

DNA for the CDR3: TGTGCCAGCAGTTCCGGGACAGGGGGCGGCAATCAGCCCCAGCATTTT. It specifies CASSSGTGGGNQPQHF. The genes are TRBV9 and TRBJ1-5; 12 bases fit TRBD1. V was clipped by 5 bases and J by 2 bases; unmatched bases: 5. This CDR3 has 16 residues. CDR1 SGDLS and CDR2 YYNGEE come from the germline V gene.